This T cell receptor beta chain was retrieved from a study of T cell responses to AZD1222 COVID-19 vaccine. Method: immunoSEQ multiplex PCR; TCRdb's copy keeps in-frame clones and lacks some. Of about 120,000 clones in the sample, approximately 93% were seen once. The clonotype originates from an adult in good health. Material: peripheral blood, obtained on day 0 of AZD1222 vaccination.

This CDR3 is CASSPAGNYGYTF. CDR3 in DNA: TGTGCCTCATCCCCAGCGGGGAACTATGGCTACACCTTC. V usage is TRBV3-1 (or the pseudogene TRBV3-2) and J usage is TRBJ1-2; D gene unclear. This CDR3 contains 13 residues. The V end lost 11 bases, the J end lost 2 bases, and 15 bases lay between the germline ends. Germline V gene data show CDR1 as LGHDT and CDR2 as YNNKEL (reference sequence).